This entry features one T cell receptor beta chain sequence. This specimen comes from a study of molecular identifiers for immune sequencing clone quantification. Study information: Split five ways in replicates, RNA from around 20,000 or 99,000 naive CD8 cells had four portions sequenced.

The V end lost 5 bases, the J end lost 6 bases, and 11 bases lay between the germline ends. The CDR3 loop spans 12 amino acids. Germline V gene data show CDR1 as MNHNY and CDR2 as SVGAGI (reference sequence). MiXCR, applied by TCRdb to the PCR reads, yields one record per CDR3 protein. The sample carries nearly 55,000 distinct CDR3 sequences, around 33% recorded once. The sample comprised naive CD8+ T cells from blood, with Jurkat cell RNA spiked in. Subset of the sample: FACS-sorted CD8+CD4-CCR7+CD45RA+ naive T cells. The sequence came from a human donor in good health. Some libraries in this study had Jurkat cell RNA spiked in. J is TRBJ2-7 and V is TRBV6-6, with D uncertain. The CDR3 DNA reads TGTGCCAGCAGTCCCTTCATCAGCGAGCAGTACTTC. It yields the protein CASSPFISEQYF.